This T cell receptor (beta chain) was captured by sequencing in a study of human T cells and chemical hapten exposure (dated by TCRdb to 2020 to 2023). Regarding the complete study: For sensitization, 2% DPC in acetone was applied to an approximately 2 cm by approximately 2 cm area of upper inner arm skin. Weekly therapeutic DPC doses were additionally applied to the scalp of patients throughout the roughly 23-week study period. Patch testing on the upper back used Finn chambers containing 0.01% DPC, with scoring done after 6 days according to International Contact Dermatitis Research Group standards. Most of the patients in the cohort were female, and the cohort covered alopecia areata with under or over 50% scalp involvement, alopecia totalis and alopecia universalis. Libraries were pooled for sequencing, and per-sample TCR yields varied mainly because of small differences in library volumes within the pool. In alopecia patients, the study followed how the peripheral blood TCR repertoire changed in vivo over primary and secondary sensitization to diphenylcyclopropenone (DPC), a hapten. Blood samples were taken from patients before sensitization (week 0) and then at 2, 6 and about 24 weeks after DPC sensitization. For TCR sequencing, blood came from 25 to 35 alopecia patients at anywhere from one to four time points (pre-sensitization, 2, 6 and 24 weeks). Results the study describes overall, beyond this receptor: A positive correlation was found between the number of PT1 expanded TCRs and patch test score, with significance reached at thresholds 8, 16 and 32 but not 4. All patients had alopecia, a presumed autoimmune disease, so their immune response might differ from that of healthy individuals. DPC sensitization did not change the number of TCRs with a frequency above 1 in 1000, and there was no evidence of changes in global repertoire structure. Repeated subsampling changed both the strength of the expansion versus patch-test correlation and the threshold at which the correlation became significant. Significantly more large CDR3 similarity clusters were formed by expanded TCRs than by pre-sensitization or healthy control sets, consistent with antigen-driven responses.

The time point label, read with the paper, signifies: patch test 1, 2 weeks after DPC sensitization. The sample's treatment or condition label, in plain terms: therapeutic diphenylcyclopropenone sensitization with weekly scalp DPC. At each patch-test visit, blood was drawn before the patch test was applied. Patients were eligible if aged 18 to 70, diagnosed with alopecia and judged suitable for DPC therapy, and pregnant patients were excluded. Total RNA was extracted from unfractionated whole blood that had been collected in Tempus Blood RNA tubes. The library was produced with RACE. Data came from a NextSeq 500. During library preparation, unique molecular identifiers were attached to individual cDNA molecules so that TCRs could be counted quantitatively and reproducibly. From each blood RNA sample, both TCR alpha and TCR beta chains were sequenced. On the authors' methods: The median number of TCRs per sample was roughly 98,000, ranging from about 20,000 to 750,000. V, J and CDR3 annotation of the TCR reads was performed with the Decombinator software suite. For PS versus PT1 abundance plots, all samples were subsampled to the same number of TCRs (28,000). TCRs were defined as expanded if absent before sensitization and observed at least eight times at the 2-week time point. TCRdb passed the public sequencing reads through fastp at Q25 and MiXCR, retaining productive beta sequences. Records with the same CDR3 protein are collapsed into one entry carrying the most frequent genes and DNA. In this record, the V and J calls reflect TCRdb's handling and not the investigators' own analysis. This sample gives some 180,000 distinct CDR3 sequences in total; approximately 20% of them show up just once. Of the sample, 6.7% falls within the top ten clones.

The germline V gene encodes CDR1 SNHLY and CDR2 FYNNEI. V loses 6 bases at its end and J loses 6 bases; junction bases beyond the gene matches: 7. The CDR3 contains 13 residues, cysteine and phenylalanine counted. Left in the record is the CDR3 DNA by itself, 39 bases read in frame from the first base. This clonotype was seen a few times. It has no known antigen specificity. Base-call qualities are not available, and no considerably larger clone is one nucleotide away. The V and J genes are TRBV2 and TRBJ1-1, with 7 central nucleotides matching TRBD1. This TCR was sampled from a woman in her fifties or sixties with alopecia areata. Some clones in this sample may be carry-over from other donors' samples. This sample comprised whole blood, obtained in connection with sensitization to the hapten diphenylcyclopropenone (DPC). The CDR3 in this case is CASSRQGWPEAFF. The nucleotide sequence is given as TGTGCCAGCAGCAGACAGGGATGGCCTGAAGCTTTCTTT.